These 31 T cell receptor beta chains share one sample of origin, sequenced in a study of T cells in Graves' hyperthyroidism and ophthalmopathy. Amplified TCR beta CDR3 regions came from RNA transcripts. Using the HTBI primer set, a first-round RT-PCR was run on the TCR CDR3. TCRdb recomputed calls from the multiplex PCR reads with MiXCR, one row per CDR3 protein. The table lists around 500,000 distinct CDR3 sequences, under 15% of them singletons. Sequencing was performed on blood. The receptors were sampled from a woman younger than 30 with Graves' hyperthyroidism.

This clonotype was seen many times. The chain uses TRBV24-1 and TRBJ1-2; maybe TRBD1 (5 bases). Germline V gene lookup returns CDR1 KGHDR and CDR2 SFDVKD. The CDR3 runs 13 residues. Trimming cost V 1 base and J 6 bases, with 8 bases left between them. This CDR3 is CATSDFTGHGYTF. The CDR3, as DNA: TGTGCCACCAGTGATTTTACGGGACATGGCTACACCTTC.

This clonotype appeared a few times. J is TRBJ1-5 and V is TRBV12-3 or TRBV12-4; D might be TRBD1 (6 bases). V lost 6 bases and J 7 bases, leaving 16 bases between the germline ends. The CDR3 totals 14 residues. CDR3: CASRPSGGVQPQHF. CDR3 sequence (DNA): TGTGCCAGCAGGCCTTCGGGGGGCGTGCAGCCCCAGCATTTT.

This rearrangement joins TRBV20-1 to TRBJ2-1; possible D gene TRBD2, 7 bases. Trimming cost V 3 bases and J 2 bases, with 14 bases left between them. Per the germline V gene, CDR1 is DFQATT and CDR2 is SNEGSKA (reference sequence). The CDR3 is 15 amino acids. The DNA for the CDR3 is TGCAGTGCTAGTAAGGGGGAGGGACCCTACAATGAGCAGTTCTTC. Residues: CSASKGEGPYNEQFF.

This clonotype was detected a few times. The CDR3 DNA reads as TGCAGCGTTGGCGGGGTCTCTGGAAACACCATATATTTT. It is translated as CSVGGVSGNTIYF. This chain uses TRBV29-1 with TRBJ1-3; D gene uncertain. V lost 4 bases and J lost 0, with 7 bases in between. Germline CDR1 and CDR2: SQVTM and ANQGSEA. The CDR3 contains 13 residues.

This clonotype was observed many times. V usage is TRBV2 and J usage is TRBJ2-5, with D possibly matching TRBD1 (6 bases). Trimming took 5 bases from V and 7 from J, leaving 14 bases between them. Looked up from germline, CDR1 is SNHLY and CDR2 is FYNNEI. The CDR3 contains 13 residues. CDR3 coding DNA: TGTGCCAGCAGTCTTACAGGGTTTGGGACCCAGTACTTC. It encodes CASSLTGFGTQYF.

The V and J genes are TRBV5-6 and TRBJ1-1; D uncertain. The CDR3 extends over 14 amino acids. Trimming shortened V by 4 bases and J by 3 bases, and 13 bases separated the two germline ends. Germline-derived CDR1 and CDR2 are SGHDT and YYEEEE. The CDR3 sequence: CASSLMGLDTEAFF. The CDR3 DNA is TGTGCCAGCAGCCTTATGGGGTTGGACACTGAAGCTTTCTTT.

In regard to this clonotype: Because it lacks the conserved phenylalanine or tryptophan at the end, this CDR3 is likely a read error. The J gene is TRBJ2-1, the V gene TRBV6-5; TRBD2 might be the D (5 bases). The CDR3 totals 16 residues. Trimming shortened V by 0 bases and J by 0 bases, and 9 bases separated the two germline ends. From germline, CDR1 is MNHEY and CDR2 SVGAGI. CDR3 DNA sequence: TGTGCCAGCAGTTACTCGAAGCGGAGCTCCTACAATGAGCAGTTCGTC. This gives the protein CASSYSKRSSYNEQFV.

The V call is TRBV14, the J call TRBJ2-2; D is possibly TRBD2 (5 bases). The V end lost 2 bases, the J end lost 5 bases, and 6 bases lay between the germline ends. Germline V gives CDR1 SGHDN, CDR2 FVKESK. This CDR3 is 13 amino acids long. In nucleotides, the CDR3 is TGTGCCAGCAGCCAACGCGGGACCGGGGAGCTGTTTTTT. The encoded protein is CASSQRGTGELFF.

This clonotype was found many times. The rearrangement joins TRBV2 to TRBJ1-2, with D hard to call. This CDR3 spans 15 amino acids. Trimming cost V 2 bases and J 0 bases, with 10 bases left between them. CDR1 is SNHLY and CDR2 is FYNNEI in the germline V gene. CDR3 sequence: CASSELSTANYGYTF. The CDR3 DNA reads TGTGCCAGCAGTGAACTCTCAACGGCTAACTATGGCTACACCTTC. Together with reference TRBV2 and TRBJ1-2, the CDR3 gives the full variable domain: EPEVTQTPSHQVTQMGQEVILRCVPISNHLYFYWYRQILGQKVEFLVSFYNNEISEKSEIFDDQFSVERPDGSNFTLKIRSTKLEDSAMYFCASSELSTANYGYTFGSGTRLTVV.

This sequence joins TRBV27 and TRBJ2-3; D remains ambiguous. In germline, CDR1 is MNHEY, CDR2 SMNVEV (reference sequence). The germline V and J ends were trimmed by 7 bases and 5 bases, with 13 bases remaining between them. CDR3 length: 13 amino acids. The CDR3 protein is CASTSAGIDTQYF. The DNA of the CDR3 is TGTGCCAGCACTTCGGCAGGCATAGATACGCAGTATTTT.

This clonotype occurred many times. The chain employs TRBV9 and TRBJ2-1; no firm D call. Per the germline V gene, CDR1 is SGDLS and CDR2 is YYNGEE. The CDR3 is made up of 13 amino acids. V lost 4 bases and J 6 bases, leaving 11 bases between the germline ends. In nucleotides, the CDR3 is TGTGCCAGCAGCCTCTCGGACCTCAATGAGCAGTTCTTC. Its protein product is CASSLSDLNEQFF.

In this sample, this clonotype turned up many times. The chain combines TRBV30 with TRBJ1-2; TRBD1 aligns across 8 bases. The CDR3 length is 15 residues. Germline CDR1 is GTSNPN and CDR2 is SVGIG (reference sequence). Trimming removed 4 bases from V and 3 bases from J; junction bases left unmatched: 10. CDR3 protein: CAWTNRGGGYYGYTF. In DNA form, the CDR3 reads TGTGCCTGGACCAACAGGGGGGGAGGCTACTATGGCTACACCTTC.

With regard to this clonotype: A junction end diverges from the germline sequence, so it may reflect a read error. The genes are TRBV27 and TRBJ2-1, with D possibly matching TRBD1 (5 bases). There are 15 residues in the CDR3. In germline, CDR1 is MNHEY, CDR2 SMNVEV (reference sequence). The CDR3 spells CVSSLSRQPYNEQFF. The CDR3 DNA follows: TGTGTCAGCAGTTTATCCCGACAGCCCTACAATGAGCAGTTCTTC.

Written as DNA, the CDR3 is TGTGCCAGTAGTTGGGGACAGGGGATGAATCAGCCCCAGCATTTT. Its translation is CASSWGQGMNQPQHF. The V call is TRBV19, the J call TRBJ1-5; 10 bases match TRBD1. The CDR3 is made up of 15 amino acids. The germline CDR1 and CDR2 sequences are LNHDA and SQIVND (reference sequence). Losses at the gene ends were 5 bases for V and 4 bases for J; bases not matched to a gene: 5.

The genes are TRBV19 and TRBJ2-1; TRBD1 matches 8 bases. Germline V CDR1 and CDR2: LNHDA, SQIVND (reference sequence). There are 14 residues in the CDR3. V shed 1 base, J shed 10 bases, and the junction held 6 bases outside the gene matches. Here the CDR3 DNA reads TGTGCCAGTAGTATAGGGGCGACAGGGGTCGAGCAGTTCTTC. Residues: CASSIGATGVEQFF. The whole variable domain, filled in from reference TRBV19 and TRBJ2-1, reads DGGITQSPKYLFRKEGQNVTLSCEQNLNHDAMYWYRQDPGQGLRLIYYSQIVNDFQKGDIAEGYSVSREKKESFPLTVTSAQKNPTAFYLCASSIGATGVEQFFGPGTRLTVL.

The table lists this clonotype with a few counts. V gene TRBV5-8 combines with J gene TRBJ1-5, with no clear D. Germline V gene sequence: CDR1 SGHTS, CDR2 YDEGEE. V lost 1 base and J lost 7, with 9 bases in between. The CDR3 is made up of 13 amino acids. In nucleotides, the CDR3 is TGTGCCAGCAGCTTGCGGGCCCCCCAGCCCCAGCATTTT. This sequence encodes CASSLRAPQPQHF.

The rearrangement uses TRBV6-1 and TRBJ2-7; 9 nucleotides line up with TRBD1. Germline CDR1 and CDR2: MNHNS and SASEGT. The junction had 4 bases not matched to a gene; V was cut back by 10 bases and J by 6 bases. This CDR3 contains 11 residues. The CDR3 sequence is CATQGAVEQYF. For the CDR3, the DNA is TGTGCCACACAGGGGGCGGTCGAGCAGTACTTC.

This clonotype was counted between two and nine times. The chain combines TRBV3-1 with TRBJ2-5; 7 bases agree with TRBD1. The CDR3 loop spans 15 amino acids. Germline values: CDR1 LGHDT, CDR2 YNNKEL (reference sequence). V shed 0 bases and J 2 bases; nucleotides not matched to a gene: 3. The CDR3 reads CASSQDRGQQETQYF. In nucleotides, the CDR3 is TGTGCCAGCAGCCAAGATAGGGGACAGCAAGAGACCCAGTACTTC.

This chain uses TRBV6-1 with TRBJ2-1, with 8 bases lining up with TRBD2. This CDR3 region has 14 residues. Germline CDR1 and CDR2: MNHNS and SASEGT. V was pared by 6 bases and J by 1 base, with 2 bases of the junction left unmatched. The CDR3 here is CASRASGSYNEQFF. CDR3 coding DNA: TGTGCCAGCAGGGCTAGCGGGTCCTACAATGAGCAGTTCTTC.

In regard to this clonotype: A single base separates this from a much larger clone, so it may be a read error. The rearrangement links TRBV6-1 to TRBJ1-2, with a possible D match to TRBD1 (5 bases). Germline assignment: CDR1 MNHNS and CDR2 SASEGT. V gave up 5 bases and J gave up 7 bases, with 20 bases separating them. The CDR3 contains 15 residues. In nucleotides, the CDR3 is TGTGCCAGCAGTCGACCCCCTCTAAGGACACGTGGCTACACCTTC. Residues: CASSRPPLRTRGYTF.

The V gene is TRBV7-2, the J gene TRBJ1-1; D is uncertain. In germline, CDR1 is SGHTA, CDR2 FQGNSA. The CDR3 length is 14 residues. Trimming took 2 bases from V and 2 from J, leaving 9 bases between them. The CDR3 here is CASSLNRINTEAFF. The CDR3, as DNA: TGTGCCAGCAGCTTAAATCGAATTAACACTGAAGCTTTCTTT.

As concerns this clonotype: One end of the junction is discordant with germline, which a read error may explain. The chain joins TRBV7-7 to TRBJ2-7; the match to TRBD2 covers 10 bases. Germline V gene sequence: CDR1 SSHAT, CDR2 FNYEAQ (reference sequence). The CDR3 contains 16 residues. Here the CDR3 reads CASSLRSSGSSYEQYF. CDR3 nucleotide sequence: TGTGCTAGCAGCTTAAGGTCTAGCGGGAGCTCCTACGAGCAGTACTTC.

The sample holds many counts of this clonotype. This chain connects TRBV20-1 to TRBJ2-2, with D uncertain. This CDR3 is built from 16 residues. Germline-derived CDR1 and CDR2 are DFQATT and SNEGSKA (reference sequence). The V gene lost 0 bases and the J gene lost 1 base, with 12 bases spanning the gap. The CDR3 bases are TGCAGTGCTAGAGATCCCTCGCCAGAGAACACCGGGGAGCTGTTTTTT. It is translated as CSARDPSPENTGELFF.

This clonotype was counted ten times or more. It may be a read error: a sequence one base away is much more abundant. This CDR3 is CASMENTEAFF. CDR3 in DNA: TGTGCCAGCATGGAGAACACTGAAGCTTTCTTT. This rearrangement joins TRBV12-3 or TRBV12-4 to TRBJ1-1, with no clear D. Trimming took 7 bases from V and 1 from J, leaving 4 bases between them. CDR3 length: 11 amino acids.

This clonotype was seen a few times. One junction end disagrees with the germline gene, perhaps due to a read error. The chain carries TRBV5-1 and TRBJ1-2; tentative D call: TRBD1 (5 bases). This CDR3 has 13 amino acids. Germline V gives CDR1 SGHRS, CDR2 YFSETQ. CDR3 DNA sequence: TGCGCCAGCACCTTGGGGCCTACGGGGGGCTACACCTTC. It yields the protein CASTLGPTGGYTF.

Comments on this clonotype: This may come from a read error, since a much larger clone is one base off. The J gene is TRBJ1-1, the V gene TRBV15; the match to TRBD1 covers 8 bases. After removal of 1 base from V and 3 bases from J, the junction contained 4 bases not matched to a gene. The germline CDR1 and CDR2 sequences are LNHNV and YYDKDF (reference sequence). The CDR3 runs 15 residues. The CDR3 region has the DNA TGTGCCACCAGCAGAGGACAGGGGTACGACACTGAAGCTTTCTTT. Translating gives CATSRGQGYDTEAFF.

The sample holds many counts of this clonotype. The rearrangement links TRBV7-3 to TRBJ1-2; D perhaps matches TRBD1 (5 bases). The germline V gene has CDR1 SGHTA and CDR2 FQGTGA. Trimming cost V 4 bases and J 3 bases, with 18 bases left between them. This CDR3 comprises 16 residues. Here the CDR3 DNA reads TGTGCCAGCAGCTCCTACGGACGGGGCCACGACTATGGCTACACCTTC. Residues: CASSSYGRGHDYGYTF.

In its sample, this clonotype was seen a few times. A much bigger clone sits one base away, suggesting this may be a read error. J is TRBJ2-7 and V is TRBV2; no definite D call. The germline gives CDR1 SNHLY, CDR2 FYNNEI. The CDR3 has 13 residues. Trimming left V 7 bases short and J 3 bases short, with 13 bases between. CDR3: CASNPTPFYEQYF. CDR3 bases: TGTGCCAGCAACCCCACCCCTTTCTACGAGCAGTACTTC.

As to this clonotype: This may arise from a read error, as a much more abundant clone is one base away. This chain uses TRBV6-1 with TRBJ2-3, with D possibly matching TRBD2 (5 bases). V gave up 10 bases and J gave up 4 bases, with 27 bases separating them. Per the germline V gene, CDR1 is MNHNS and CDR2 is SASEGT. The CDR3 sequence is 17 residues long. Here the CDR3 reads CATIAQTPTRYPDTQYF. The DNA of the CDR3 is TGTGCCACCATAGCCCAGACACCCACTAGATACCCAGATACGCAGTATTTT.

There are many counts of this clonotype. This chain connects TRBV5-4 to TRBJ1-2; D is undetermined. The CDR3 is 15 residues long. Germline-derived CDR1 and CDR2 are SGHNT and YYREEE (reference sequence). V dropped 4 bases and J dropped 1 base, with 14 bases sitting between them. The CDR3 region is CASSNRARGNYGYTF. The CDR3 DNA is TGTGCCAGCAGCAACCGGGCCAGAGGTAACTATGGCTACACCTTC.

This clonotype was counted a few times. This chain uses TRBV9 with TRBJ2-2, with 7 bases identical to TRBD1. V lost 3 bases to trimming and J lost 5 bases; unmatched junction nucleotides: 22. Germline V gene sequence: CDR1 SGDLS, CDR2 YYNGEE. This CDR3 spans 20 amino acids. This CDR3 is CASSARGDEGAMVWTGELFF. In nucleotides, the CDR3 is TGTGCCAGCAGCGCTCGAGGAGACGAGGGGGCAATGGTTTGGACCGGGGAGCTGTTTTTT.